The entry below gives a single TCR beta chain sequence along with its context. The antigen it recognizes is unknown. Base qualities are not at hand, and no much larger clone is one base apart. For sequencing of the TCRbeta CDR3 region, genomic DNA was extracted from the sorted cells. The immunoSEQ Assay was used for sequencing of TCRbeta CDR3 regions. The table comes from immuneACCESS by way of TCRdb, which keeps in-frame sequences with V and J called. Part of the clones is missing from these tables; in studies checked, under half for an unresolved V gene and the rest for unknown reasons. The sample profile shows 75,000 to 80,000 clones; 84% of them were found once. The ten top clones hold roughly 7% of the sample. This sample was included in a study of OX40 agonist ivuxolimab in advanced cancers. At the level of the whole study: The costimulatory receptor OX40 (CD134) was targeted by ivuxolimab, a fully human IgG2 agonistic monoclonal antibody. Intravenous ivuxolimab was administered to patients every 2 weeks at six dose levels: 0.01, 0.1, 0.3, 1.5, 3 and 10 mg/kg. Of the approximately 50 dose-escalation patients, hepatocellular carcinoma was present in approximately 20, melanoma in roughly 15, renal cell carcinoma in 9 and head and neck cancer in 9. In the dose-escalation cohort, approximately 83% of patients were male, and the mean age was 60 years with a range of roughly 23 to 90. Patients were allowed to have had prior anti-PD-1, anti-PD-L1 or anti-CTLA-4 therapy, and approximately 40% of the dose-escalation patients had previously received checkpoint inhibitors. Partial responses were achieved by three dose-escalation patients, of whom one had hepatocellular carcinoma and two had cutaneous melanoma. Peripheral TCRbeta sequencing was intended to test whether TCR sequence diversity was altered and clonal T-cell expansion was caused by ivuxolimab. The paper covers the monotherapy dose-escalation part of the phase I ivuxolimab trial, which included N = 52 patients.

Between the V and J ends, shortened by 6 bases and 6 bases respectively, the junction contains 14 bases. For CDR1 and CDR2, the germline V gene lists MDHEN and SYDVKM. The CDR3, from cysteine to phenylalanine, totals 14 residues. The kept DNA is CDR3 alone, 42 bases in frame from the first base. General study outcomes and caveats: The antigen specificity of the peripheral T cells that underwent clonal expansion was not determined. Low levels of normalized T-cell clonal expansion were also shown by some nonresponding patients. At doses of 0.1 to 3.0 mg/kg, clonal expansion of both CD4+ and CD8+ T cells in blood was seen between baseline and week 6. In partial responders in the 0.1-3.0 mg/kg groups, normalized peripheral clonal expansion was found to be among the lowest, especially among CD8+ T cells. After ivuxolimab, expanded clones were on average more numerous among CD8+ T cells than among CD4+ T cells.

The trial excluded patients who had a history of autoimmune disease or who were on systemic immunosuppression. Peripheral blood for TCR sequencing was collected from all dose cohorts at baseline, on cycle 4 day 1, and on cycle 7 day 1. Samples were obtained from an open-label, multicenter, first-in-human phase I dose-escalation trial of ivuxolimab. Adults with locally advanced or metastatic melanoma, renal cell, hepatocellular, or head and neck squamous cell carcinoma were enrolled in the trial. CD4+ and CD8+ T cells were sorted separately from peripheral blood before TCR sequencing. The receptor was isolated from an adult with an advanced solid tumor such as melanoma, head and neck, liver or kidney cancer. Here the chain combines TRBV28 and TRBJ2-2; the D gene is possibly TRBD1 or TRBD2, with 5 bases matching each. The sequencing used CD4+ or CD8+ T cells sorted from blood, collected in a trial of the OX40 agonist ivuxolimab. The nucleotide sequence is given as TGTGCCAGCAGCCCTTGGGGGAAAGCCGGGGAGCTGTTTTTT. Translated, it gives CASSPWGKAGELFF.